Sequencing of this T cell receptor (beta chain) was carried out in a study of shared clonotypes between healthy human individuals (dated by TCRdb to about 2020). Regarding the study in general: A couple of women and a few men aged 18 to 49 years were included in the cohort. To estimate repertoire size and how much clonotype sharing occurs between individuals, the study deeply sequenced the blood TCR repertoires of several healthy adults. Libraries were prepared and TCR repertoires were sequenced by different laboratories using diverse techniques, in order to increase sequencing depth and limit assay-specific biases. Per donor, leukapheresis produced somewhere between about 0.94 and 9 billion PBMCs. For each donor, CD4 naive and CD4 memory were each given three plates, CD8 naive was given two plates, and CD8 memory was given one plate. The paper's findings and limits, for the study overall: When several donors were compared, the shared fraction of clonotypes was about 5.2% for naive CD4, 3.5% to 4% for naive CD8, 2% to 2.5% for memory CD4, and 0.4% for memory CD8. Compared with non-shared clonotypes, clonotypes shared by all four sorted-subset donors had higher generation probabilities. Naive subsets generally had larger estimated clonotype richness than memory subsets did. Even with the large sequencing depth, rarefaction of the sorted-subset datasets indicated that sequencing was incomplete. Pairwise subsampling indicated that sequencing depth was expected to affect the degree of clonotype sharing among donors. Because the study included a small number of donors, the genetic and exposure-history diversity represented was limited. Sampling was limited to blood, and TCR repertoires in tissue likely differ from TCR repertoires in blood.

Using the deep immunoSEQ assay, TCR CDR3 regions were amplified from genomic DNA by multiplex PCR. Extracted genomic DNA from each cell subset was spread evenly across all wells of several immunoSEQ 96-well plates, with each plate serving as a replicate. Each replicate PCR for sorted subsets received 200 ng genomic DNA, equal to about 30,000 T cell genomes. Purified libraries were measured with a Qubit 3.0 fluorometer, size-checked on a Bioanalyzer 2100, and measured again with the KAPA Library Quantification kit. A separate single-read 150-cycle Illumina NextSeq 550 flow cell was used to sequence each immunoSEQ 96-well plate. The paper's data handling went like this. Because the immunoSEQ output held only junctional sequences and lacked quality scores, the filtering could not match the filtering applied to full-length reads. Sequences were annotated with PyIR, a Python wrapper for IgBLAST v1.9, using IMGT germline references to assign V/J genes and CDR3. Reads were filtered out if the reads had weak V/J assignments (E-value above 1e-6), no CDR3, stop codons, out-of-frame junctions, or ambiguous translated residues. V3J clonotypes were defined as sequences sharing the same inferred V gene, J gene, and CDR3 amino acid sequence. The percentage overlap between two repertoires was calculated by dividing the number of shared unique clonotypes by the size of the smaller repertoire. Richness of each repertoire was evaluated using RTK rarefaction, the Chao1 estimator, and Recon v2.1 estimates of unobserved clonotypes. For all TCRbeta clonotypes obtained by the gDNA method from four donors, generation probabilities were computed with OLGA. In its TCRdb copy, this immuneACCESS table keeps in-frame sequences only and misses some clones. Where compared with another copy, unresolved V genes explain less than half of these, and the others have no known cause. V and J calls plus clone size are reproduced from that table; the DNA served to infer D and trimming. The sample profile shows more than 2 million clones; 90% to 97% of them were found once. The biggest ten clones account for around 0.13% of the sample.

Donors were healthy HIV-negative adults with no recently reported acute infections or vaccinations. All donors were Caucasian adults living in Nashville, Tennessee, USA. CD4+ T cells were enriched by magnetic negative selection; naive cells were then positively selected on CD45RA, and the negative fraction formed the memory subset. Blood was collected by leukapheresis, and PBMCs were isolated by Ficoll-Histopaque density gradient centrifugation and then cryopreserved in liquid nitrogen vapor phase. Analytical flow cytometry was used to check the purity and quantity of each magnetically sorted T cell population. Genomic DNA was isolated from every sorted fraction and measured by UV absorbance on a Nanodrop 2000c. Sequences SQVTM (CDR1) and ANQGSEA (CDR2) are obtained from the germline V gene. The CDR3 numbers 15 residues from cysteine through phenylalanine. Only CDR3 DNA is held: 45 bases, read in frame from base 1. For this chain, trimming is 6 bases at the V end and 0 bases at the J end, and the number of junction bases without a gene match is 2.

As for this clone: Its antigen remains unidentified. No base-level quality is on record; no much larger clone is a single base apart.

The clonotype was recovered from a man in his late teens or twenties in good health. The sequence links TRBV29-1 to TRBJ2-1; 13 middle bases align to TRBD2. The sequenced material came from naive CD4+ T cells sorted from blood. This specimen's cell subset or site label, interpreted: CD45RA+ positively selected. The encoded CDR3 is CSVGTSGTSYNEQFF. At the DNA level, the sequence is TGCAGCGTCGGGACTAGCGGGACCTCCTACAATGAGCAGTTCTTC.